These T cell receptor beta chains were read from a single sample in a study of T cell changes during pregnancy in multiple sclerosis. Sequenced by immunoSEQ multiplex PCR; TCRdb stores in-frame clones only, minus some. The sample consists of some 70,000 clones, around 92% of them appearing once. The sequenced sample was CD8+ T cells from peripheral blood mononuclear cells, obtained in the third trimester of pregnancy. These receptors originate from a female donor in good health, enrolled as a control in a pregnancy study. CDR3s include the opening cysteine and the closing phenylalanine or tryptophan. The order of the fields is D gene, clone size, V gene, J gene, CDR3 DNA, CDR3 protein. A D gene is named only where the DNA matches it firmly. Part of the rows lack a size; the others show once, few, many or a class for expanded clones.

TRBD2,.,TRBV12-5,TRBJ2-1,TGTGCTAGTGGTTTGGTATTAGGGGAAGCGGGGGGGCCCTACAATGAGCAGTTCTTC,CASGLVLGEAGGPYNEQFF
.,.,TRBV30,TRBJ2-7,TGTGCCTGGAAGCTTCCCTCCTACGAGCAGTACTTC,CAWKLPSYEQYF
.,.,TRBV27,TRBJ2-7,TGTGCCAGCAGTTTATCTGGCGGGACAGCCTACGAGCAGTACTTC,CASSLSGGTAYEQYF
TRBD2,.,TRBV2,TRBJ2-7,TGTGCCAGCAGGGCGCGGGGGGGCTCGGGCGAGCAGTACTTC,CASRARGGSGEQYF
.,.,TRBV9,TRBJ1-1,TGTGCCAGCTCCCGTTTGATCACGGGTAACACTGAAGCTTTCTTT,CASSRLITGNTEAFF
TRBD2,.,TRBV5-6,TRBJ2-2,TGTGCCAGCAGCTTGGGACTAGCGGCCAATGGGGAGCTGTTTTTT,CASSLGLAANGELFF
TRBD2,.,TRBV27,TRBJ2-3,TGTGCCAGCAGTTCCGGGACTACAAGCACAGATACGCAGTATTTT,CASSSGTTSTDTQYF
TRBD1,.,TRBV7-9,TRBJ1-5,TGTGCCAGCAGCCCCCCGGGACAGGGCAATCAGCCCCAGCATTTT,CASSPPGQGNQPQHF
.,.,TRBV4-1,TRBJ1-1,TGCGCCAGCAGCGGAACGACGAGGGAAGCTTTCTTT,CASSGTTREAFF
.,.,TRBV19,TRBJ2-3,TGTGCCAGTAGTATGGGACAATCAACTAGCACAGATACGCAGTATTTT,CASSMGQSTSTDTQYF
.,once,TRBV7-8,TRBJ1-5,TGTGCCAGCAGCTGGGGTTCGGGAAATCAGCCCCAGCATTTT,CASSWGSGNQPQHF
.,.,TRBV6-1,TRBJ2-7,TGTGCCAGCAGTGAGGGGCCATACAATATCGAGCAGTACTTC,CASSEGPYNIEQYF
.,.,TRBV27,TRBJ1-1,TGTGCCAGCAGTTTAGGGGGCAACACTGAAGCTTTCTTT,CASSLGGNTEAFF
.,.,TRBV5-6,TRBJ1-5,TGTGCCAGCAGCTTGTCGGTGGAGGGAATGGGTCAGCCCCAGCATTTT,CASSLSVEGMGQPQHF
TRBD1,.,TRBV6-4,TRBJ1-4,TGTGCCAGCAGGGTAACAGGGGGCGCCGGAGAAAAACTGTTTTTT,CASRVTGGAGEKLFF
.,once,TRBV7-9,TRBJ2-5,TGTGCCAGCAGAATGGGACTCGGAGAGACCCAGTACTTC,CASRMGLGETQYF
.,.,TRBV4-3,TRBJ1-2,TGCGCCAGCAGCCAAGATAGAGGGGGTACCTATGGCTACACCTTC,CASSQDRGGTYGYTF
.,.,TRBV30,TRBJ2-2,TGTGCCTGGGGGTGGCTAGCAAACACCGGGGAGCTGTTTTTT,CAWGWLANTGELFF
TRBD2,.,TRBV7-7,TRBJ2-5,TGTGCCAGCAGCTCTAGGACTAGCCCCCGGGAGACCCAGTACTTC,CASSSRTSPRETQYF
.,.,TRBV7-9,TRBJ1-1,TGTGCCAGCAGCCCGCCCCTGAGGGCAGGGGTTGAGAACACTGAAGCTTTCTTT,CASSPPLRAGVENTEAFF
TRBD1,.,TRBV4-3,TRBJ2-7,TGCGCCAGCAGCCAGGGGGGACAGGGGATCTACGAGCAGTACTTC,CASSQGGQGIYEQYF
.,.,TRBV7-2,TRBJ1-1,TGTGCCAGCAGCCCCTCGGGGGCTGAAGCTTTCTTT,CASSPSGAEAFF
.,.,TRBV5-1,TRBJ1-1,TGCGCCAGCAGCTCCTCAGGGGCCGACACTGAAGCTTTCTTT,CASSSSGADTEAFF
TRBD1,once,TRBV19,TRBJ2-7,TGTGCCAGTAGTATTGGGACAGGGCCGGACGAGCAGTACTTC,CASSIGTGPDEQYF
.,.,TRBV6-1,TRBJ1-2,TGTGCCAGCAGTGCATCCGGGGCGGGAGGTGGCTACACCTTC,CASSASGAGGGYTF
TRBD1,.,TRBV5-8,TRBJ1-6,TGTGCCAGCAGCCACCGGACAGGGCTTTATAATTCACCCCTCCACTTT,CASSHRTGLYNSPLHF
TRBD1,.,TRBV14,TRBJ2-1,TGTGCCAGCAGCCAAGAGAGGACAGGGGGCAATGAGCAGTTCTTC,CASSQERTGGNEQFF
.,.,TRBV4-3,TRBJ1-2,TGCGCCAGCAGCCCCTGGGGGCAGGAAGCCACCACTAACTATGGCTACACCTTC,CASSPWGQEATTNYGYTF
TRBD2,.,TRBV7-9,TRBJ2-3,TGTGCCAGCACTAGCGGGGGACCAGATACGCAGTATTTT,CASTSGGPDTQYF
.,.,TRBV27,TRBJ1-2,TGTGCCAGCAGCCCATTTGGACAGCAGAACTATGGCTACACCTTC,CASSPFGQQNYGYTF
TRBD2,.,TRBV9,TRBJ2-2,TGTGCCAGCAGGGCACCTTTGGGACTAGCGGGGGGGCCCGACACCGGGGAGCTGTTTTTT,CASRAPLGLAGGPDTGELFF
.,.,TRBV13,TRBJ2-1,TGTGCCAGCAGCCCCAGTGGGCAGGGGTCCAATGAGCAGTTCTTC,CASSPSGQGSNEQFF
.,once,TRBV5-1,TRBJ1-1,TGCGCCAGCAGCCTAACAGGTGGTGACACTGAAGCTTTCTTT,CASSLTGGDTEAFF
.,.,TRBV9,TRBJ1-1,TGTGCCAGCAGCGTAGGAGGCAGTTCAATGAACACTGAAGCTTTCTTT,CASSVGGSSMNTEAFF
.,.,TRBV11-1,TRBJ2-5,TGTGCCAGCAGCCAGGCCTCCCGAGAGACCCAGTACTTC,CASSQASRETQYF
TRBD2,.,TRBV9,TRBJ2-3,TGTGCCAGCAGCGAGGCTAGCGGGGGGTCACTTGGTACGCAGTATTTT,CASSEASGGSLGTQYF
TRBD1,.,TRBV4-3,TRBJ1-1,TGCGCCAGCAGCCAAGTGTTCAGGACAGGGGTGGGGAACACTGAAGCTTTCTTT,CASSQVFRTGVGNTEAFF
.,.,TRBV2,TRBJ2-3,TGTGCCAGCAGGGGCGCCCGGGACATACTCACAGATACGCAGTATTTT,CASRGARDILTDTQYF
TRBD1,.,TRBV29-1,TRBJ2-7,TGCAGCGCCCGGGACAGGGTCTCCTACGAGCAGTACTTC,CSARDRVSYEQYF
.,.,TRBV6-5,TRBJ1-2,TGTGCCAGCAGTTATCTTCGGGAGGGAGATGGCTACACCTTC,CASSYLREGDGYTF
TRBD1,.,TRBV19,TRBJ1-1,TGTGCCAGTAGTGAGGGACAGGGGCACACTGAAGCTTTCTTT,CASSEGQGHTEAFF
TRBD1,few,TRBV19,TRBJ1-4,TGTGCCAGTAGTTCTACAGGGGGCGCAGAAACTAATGAAAAACTGTTTTTT,CASSSTGGAETNEKLFF
.,.,TRBV9,TRBJ2-1,TGTGCCAGCAGCCCCAGTCGTACCGGGTACGAGCAGTTCTTC,CASSPSRTGYEQFF
.,.,TRBV6-1,TRBJ2-3,TGTGCCAGCAGTGAGAGGACAGCTTCAGATACGCAGTATTTT,CASSERTASDTQYF
.,.,TRBV2,TRBJ2-7,TGTGCCAGCAGTCCCAATTACGAGCAGTACTTC,CASSPNYEQYF
TRBD1,.,TRBV9,TRBJ1-3,TGTGCCAGCAGCGTAGCGGGACAGAGCTCTGGAAACACCATATATTTT,CASSVAGQSSGNTIYF
TRBD1,.,TRBV30,TRBJ1-1,TGTGCCTGGGGGACAGGGGTATTCGGAATCACTGAAGCTTTCTTT,CAWGTGVFGITEAFF
TRBD2,.,TRBV5-1,TRBJ2-1,TGCGCCAGCAGCTTGGAGGGCCTAGCGGGGGAGCAGTTCTTC,CASSLEGLAGEQFF
TRBD1,.,TRBV4-2,TRBJ2-7,TGTGCCAGCAGCCAAGCTCGCAATTTCGGGACAGCGATATACGAGCAGTACTTC,CASSQARNFGTAIYEQYF
.,.,TRBV27,TRBJ2-7,TGTGCCAGCAGTCCCGTTAGAGGGGGGGACGAGCAGTACTTC,CASSPVRGGDEQYF
.,.,TRBV5-4,TRBJ1-3,TGTGCCAGCAGCTTGGAGACTTCGGGAAACACCATATATTTT,CASSLETSGNTIYF
TRBD2,once,TRBV2,TRBJ2-7,TGTGCCAGCGGAGAAGCGGGGGGGACCTACGAGCAGTACTTC,CASGEAGGTYEQYF
.,.,TRBV30,TRBJ1-4,TGTGCCTGGAGACCGAGGACAGCAACTAATGAAAAACTGTTTTTT,CAWRPRTATNEKLFF
.,.,TRBV9,TRBJ1-4,TGTGCCAGCAGCGGGGGGAGGACCGGGGCAACTAATGAAAAACTGTTTTTT,CASSGGRTGATNEKLFF
.,.,TRBV9,TRBJ1-1,TGTGCCAGCAGCGTATCCCCGGGGCGGGAGAACACTGAAGCTTTCTTT,CASSVSPGRENTEAFF